One T cell receptor (beta chain) is described in this entry. What this receptor recognizes is not known. The record has no base qualities; no much larger clone is one base away. The data were taken from a study of OX40 agonist ivuxolimab in advanced cancers. The study in broad terms: Ivuxolimab, which targeted the costimulatory receptor OX40 (CD134), was an agonistic, fully human IgG2 monoclonal antibody. Partial responses occurred in three dose-escalation patients, of whom one had hepatocellular carcinoma and two had cutaneous melanoma. Intravenous ivuxolimab was administered to patients every 2 weeks at six dose levels: 0.01, 0.1, 0.3, 1.5, 3 and 10 mg/kg. Peripheral TCRbeta sequencing aimed to test whether ivuxolimab altered TCR sequence diversity and caused clonal T-cell expansion. The paper reports the monotherapy dose-escalation portion (N of about 50 patients) of the phase I ivuxolimab trial. In the dose-escalation cohort, 75% to 85% of patients were male, and the mean age was approximately 60 years with a range of about 20 to 80. Of the 52 patients in dose escalation, around 20 had hepatocellular carcinoma, some 15 had melanoma, 9 had renal cell carcinoma and 9 had head and neck cancer. Patients were allowed to have had prior anti-PD-1, anti-PD-L1 or anti-CTLA-4 therapy, and more than 35% of the dose-escalation patients had been treated with checkpoint inhibitors.

Overall study outcomes, separate from this receptor: At doses from 0.1 to 3.0 mg/kg, clonal expansion was seen in both CD4+ and CD8+ blood T cells between baseline and week 6. On average, CD8+ T cells showed more expanded clones than CD4+ T cells after ivuxolimab. Which antigens the clonally expanded peripheral T cells were specific for was not determined. In the 0.1-3.0 mg/kg groups, partial responders were among the patients with the lowest normalized peripheral clonal expansion, particularly in CD8+ T cells. Low levels of normalized T-cell clonal expansion were also seen in some patients who did not respond.

Patients with a history of autoimmune disease or receiving systemic immunosuppression were excluded from the trial. In every dose cohort, peripheral blood was drawn for TCR sequencing at baseline, cycle 4 day 1, and cycle 7 day 1. Samples came from an open-label, multicenter, first-in-human phase I dose-escalation trial of ivuxolimab. Adults with locally advanced or metastatic head and neck squamous cell, hepatocellular, melanoma or renal cell carcinoma were enrolled in the trial. Before TCR sequencing, CD4+ T cells and CD8+ T cells from peripheral blood were sorted into separate populations. The CDR3, cysteine through phenylalanine, is 13 amino acids long. The DNA shown is the 39-base CDR3, in frame from base 1. Deletion took 0 bases off V and 3 bases off J, with a span of 6 bases between the germline ends. The germline V gene yields SGHRS for CDR1 and YFSETQ for CDR2. Genomic DNA was isolated from the sorted cells so that the TCRbeta CDR3 region could be sequenced. The immunoSEQ Assay was used for sequencing of TCRbeta CDR3 regions. TCRdb took over this immuneACCESS table, retaining in-frame rearrangements with V and J assigned. Such tables are incomplete; in checked studies, under half of the missing clones stem from an unresolved V gene, and the remainder is unexplained. The sample table contains about 78,000 clones; only one count was recorded for under 85% of them. In total, the top ten clones hold 0.35% to 0.5% of the sample.

This receptor was identified in an adult with an advanced solid tumor such as melanoma, head and neck, liver or kidney cancer. Here the chain combines TRBV5-1 and TRBJ1-1, with no confidently assigned D gene. This specimen consisted of CD4+ or CD8+ T cells sorted from blood, obtained in a trial of the OX40 agonist ivuxolimab. The encoded CDR3 is CASSLGSDTEAFF. The nucleotides read TGCGCCAGCAGCTTGGGTTCAGACACTGAAGCTTTCTTT.